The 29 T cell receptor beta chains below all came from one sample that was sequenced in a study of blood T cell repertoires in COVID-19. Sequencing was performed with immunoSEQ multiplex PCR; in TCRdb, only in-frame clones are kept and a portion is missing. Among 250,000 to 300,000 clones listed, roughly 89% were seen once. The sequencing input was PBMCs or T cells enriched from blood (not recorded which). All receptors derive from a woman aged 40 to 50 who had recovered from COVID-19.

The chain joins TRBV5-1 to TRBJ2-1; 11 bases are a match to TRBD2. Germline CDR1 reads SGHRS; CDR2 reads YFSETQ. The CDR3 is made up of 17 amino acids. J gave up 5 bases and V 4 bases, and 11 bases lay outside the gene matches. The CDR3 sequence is CASSPLPGLADHNEQFF. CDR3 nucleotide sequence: TGCGCCAGCAGCCCCCTGCCGGGACTAGCGGACCACAATGAGCAGTTCTTC.

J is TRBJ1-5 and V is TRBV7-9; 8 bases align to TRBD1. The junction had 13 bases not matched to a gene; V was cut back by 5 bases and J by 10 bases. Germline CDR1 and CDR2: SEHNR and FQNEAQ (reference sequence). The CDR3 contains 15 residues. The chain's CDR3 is CASSPSGQAISPQHF. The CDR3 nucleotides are TGTGCCAGCAGCCCGTCGGGACAGGCAATCAGCCCCCAGCATTTT.

CDR3 sequence: CASSLLTGGNEKLFF. CDR3 DNA: TGTGCCAGCAGCCTCCTGACAGGGGGAAATGAAAAACTGTTTTTT. The rearrangement uses TRBV14 and TRBJ1-4; TRBD1 agrees at 9 bases. The CDR3 spans 15 residues. Unmatched junction bases numbered 5, after V lost 4 bases and J lost 5 bases. Germline CDR1 and CDR2: SGHDN and FVKESK.

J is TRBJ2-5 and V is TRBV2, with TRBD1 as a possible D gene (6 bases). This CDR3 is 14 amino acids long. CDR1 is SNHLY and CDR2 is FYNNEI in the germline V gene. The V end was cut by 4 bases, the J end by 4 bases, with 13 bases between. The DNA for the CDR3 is TGTGCCAGCAGTGGGAACAGGGCGGGAGAGACCCAGTACTTC. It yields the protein CASSGNRAGETQYF.

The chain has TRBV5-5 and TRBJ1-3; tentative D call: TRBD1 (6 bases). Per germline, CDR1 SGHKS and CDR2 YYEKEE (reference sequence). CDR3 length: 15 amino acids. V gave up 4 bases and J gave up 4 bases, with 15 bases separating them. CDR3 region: CASSHTGSPGNTIYF. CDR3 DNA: TGTGCCAGCAGCCACACAGGGTCTCCCGGAAACACCATATATTTT.

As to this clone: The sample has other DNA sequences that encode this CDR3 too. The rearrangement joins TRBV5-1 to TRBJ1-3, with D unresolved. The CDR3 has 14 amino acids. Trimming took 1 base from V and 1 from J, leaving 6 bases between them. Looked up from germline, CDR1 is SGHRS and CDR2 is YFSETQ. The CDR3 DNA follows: TGCGCCAGCAGCTTGCGGGAATCTGGAAACACCATATATTTT. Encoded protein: CASSLRESGNTIYF.

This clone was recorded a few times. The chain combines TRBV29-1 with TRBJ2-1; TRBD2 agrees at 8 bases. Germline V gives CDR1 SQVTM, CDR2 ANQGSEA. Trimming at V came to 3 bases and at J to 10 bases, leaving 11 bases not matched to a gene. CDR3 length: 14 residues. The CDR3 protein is CSVDRGGILGEQFF. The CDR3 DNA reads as TGCAGCGTTGATCGCGGGGGGATCTTAGGGGAGCAGTTCTTC.

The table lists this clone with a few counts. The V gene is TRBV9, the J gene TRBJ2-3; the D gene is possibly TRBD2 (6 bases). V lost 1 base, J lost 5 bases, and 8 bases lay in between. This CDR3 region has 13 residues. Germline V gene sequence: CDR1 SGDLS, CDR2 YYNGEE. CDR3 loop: CASSVRLGDTQYF. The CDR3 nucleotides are TGTGCCAGCAGCGTAAGACTAGGAGATACGCAGTATTTT.

CDR3 sequence (DNA): TGCAGCGTTACAGGGGGCCAAGAGACCCAGTACTTC. Translated: CSVTGGQETQYF. The chain links TRBV29-1 to TRBJ2-5; the match to TRBD1 covers 8 bases. This CDR3 has 12 residues. The J segment lost 1 base and the V segment lost 5 bases, leaving 0 bases of the junction unmatched. The germline gives CDR1 SQVTM, CDR2 ANQGSEA.

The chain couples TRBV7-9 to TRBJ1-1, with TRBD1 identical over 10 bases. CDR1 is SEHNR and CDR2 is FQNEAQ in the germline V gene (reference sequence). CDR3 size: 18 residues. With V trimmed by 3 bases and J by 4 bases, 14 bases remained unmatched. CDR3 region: CASSLKGQGFTFGTEAFF. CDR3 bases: TGTGCCAGCAGCTTGAAGGGACAGGGGTTTACATTTGGCACTGAAGCTTTCTTT.

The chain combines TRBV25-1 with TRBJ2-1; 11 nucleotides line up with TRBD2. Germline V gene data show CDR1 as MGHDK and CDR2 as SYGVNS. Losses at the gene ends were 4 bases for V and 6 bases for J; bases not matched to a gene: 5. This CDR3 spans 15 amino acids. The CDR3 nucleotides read TGTGCCAGCAGTGGTACTAGCGGGAGTGTCAATGAGCAGTTCTTC. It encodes CASSGTSGSVNEQFF.

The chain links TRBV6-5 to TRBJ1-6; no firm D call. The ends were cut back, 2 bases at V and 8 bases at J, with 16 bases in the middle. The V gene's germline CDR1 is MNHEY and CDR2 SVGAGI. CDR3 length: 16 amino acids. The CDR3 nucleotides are TGTGCCAGCAGTTACGCCCTTGGCCCGGGGTATTCACCCCTCCACTTT. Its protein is CASSYALGPGYSPLHF.

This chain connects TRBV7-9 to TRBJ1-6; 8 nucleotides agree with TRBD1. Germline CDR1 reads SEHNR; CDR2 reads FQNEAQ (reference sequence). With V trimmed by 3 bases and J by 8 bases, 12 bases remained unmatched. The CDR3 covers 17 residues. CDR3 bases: TGTGCCAGCAGCTTTCCATCTCTACAGGGGGGGGATTCACCCCTCCACTTT. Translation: CASSFPSLQGGDSPLHF.

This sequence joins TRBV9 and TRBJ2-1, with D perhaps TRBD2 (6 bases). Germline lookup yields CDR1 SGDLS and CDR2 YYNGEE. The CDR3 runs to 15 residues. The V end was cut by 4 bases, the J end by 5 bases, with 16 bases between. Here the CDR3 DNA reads TGTGCCAGCAGCCCCTCCGGGAGATGGAACAATGAGCAGTTCTTC. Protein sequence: CASSPSGRWNNEQFF.

The CDR3 spells CASSRQGTSNQPQHF. Written as DNA, the CDR3 is TGTGCCAGCAGTCGGCAGGGAACTAGCAATCAGCCCCAGCATTTT. This sequence joins TRBV2 and TRBJ1-5; tentatively, D is TRBD1 (5 bases). CDR3 length: 15 amino acids. Trimming took 5 bases from V and 0 from J, leaving 11 bases between them. From germline, CDR1 is SNHLY and CDR2 FYNNEI.

The CDR3 loop reads CASSLAVNLGYTF. In nucleotides, the CDR3 is TGCGCCAGCAGCTTGGCGGTCAATCTCGGCTACACCTTC. The V and J genes are TRBV5-1 and TRBJ1-2; no firm D call. The germline gives CDR1 SGHRS, CDR2 YFSETQ. The CDR3 sequence is 13 residues long. Trimming removed 0 bases at V and 8 bases at J, with 11 bases between.

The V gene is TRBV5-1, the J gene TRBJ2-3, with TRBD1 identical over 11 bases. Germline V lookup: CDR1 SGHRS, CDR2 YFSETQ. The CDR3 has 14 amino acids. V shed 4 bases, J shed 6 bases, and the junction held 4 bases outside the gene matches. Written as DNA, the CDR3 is TGCGCCAGCAGCCAAGGGACAGGGGGGGATACGCAGTATTTT. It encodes CASSQGTGGDTQYF.

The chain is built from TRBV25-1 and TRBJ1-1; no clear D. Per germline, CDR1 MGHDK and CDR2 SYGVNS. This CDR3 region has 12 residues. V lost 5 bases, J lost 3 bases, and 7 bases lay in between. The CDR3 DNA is TGTGCCAGCAGTCTCGGGGACACTGAAGCTTTCTTT. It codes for CASSLGDTEAFF. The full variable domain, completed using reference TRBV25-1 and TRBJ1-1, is EADIYQTPRYLVIGTGKKITLECSQTMGHDKMYWYQQDPGMELHLIHYSYGVNSTEKGDLSSESTVSRIRTEHFPLTLESARPSHTSQYLCASSLGDTEAFFGQGTRLTVV.

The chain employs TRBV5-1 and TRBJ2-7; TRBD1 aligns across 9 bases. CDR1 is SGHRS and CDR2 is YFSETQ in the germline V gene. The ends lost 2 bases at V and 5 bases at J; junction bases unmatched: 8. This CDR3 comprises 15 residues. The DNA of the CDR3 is TGCGCCAGCAGCTTACAGGGGGCATTCGGGAACGAGCAGTACTTC. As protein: CASSLQGAFGNEQYF.

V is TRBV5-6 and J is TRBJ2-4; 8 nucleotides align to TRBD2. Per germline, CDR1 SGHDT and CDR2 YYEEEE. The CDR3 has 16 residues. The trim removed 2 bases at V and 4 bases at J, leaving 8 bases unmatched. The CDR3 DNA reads TGTGCCAGCAGCTTTACGGGCGGGGGGCTGAAAAACATTCAGTACTTC. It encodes CASSFTGGGLKNIQYF.

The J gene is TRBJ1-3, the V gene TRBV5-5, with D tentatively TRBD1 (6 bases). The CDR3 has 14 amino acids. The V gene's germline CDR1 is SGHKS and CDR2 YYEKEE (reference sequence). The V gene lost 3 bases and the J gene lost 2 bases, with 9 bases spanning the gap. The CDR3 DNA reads TGTGCCAGCAGCTGGGACATCGCTGGAAACACCATATATTTT. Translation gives CASSWDIAGNTIYF. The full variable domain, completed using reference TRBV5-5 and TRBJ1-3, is DAGVTQSPTHLIKTRGQQVTLRCSPISGHKSVSWYQQVLGQGPQFIFQYYEKEERGRGNFPDRFSARQFPNYSSELNVNALLLGDSALYLCASSWDIAGNTIYFGEGSWLTVV.

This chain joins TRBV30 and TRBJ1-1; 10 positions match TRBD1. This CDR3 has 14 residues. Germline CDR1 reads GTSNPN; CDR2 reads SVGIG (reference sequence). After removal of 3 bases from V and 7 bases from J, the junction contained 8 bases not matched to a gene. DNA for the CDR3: TGTGCCTGGAGAAAACGGGACAGGGGCTATGAAGCTTTCTTT. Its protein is CAWRKRDRGYEAFF.

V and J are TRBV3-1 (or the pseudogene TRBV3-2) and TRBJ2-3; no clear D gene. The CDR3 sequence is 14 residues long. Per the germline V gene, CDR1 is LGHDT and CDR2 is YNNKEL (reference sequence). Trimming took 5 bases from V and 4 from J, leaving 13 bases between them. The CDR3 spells CASSDFKSSDTQYF. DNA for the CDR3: TGTGCCAGCAGCGACTTCAAAAGCTCAGATACGCAGTATTTT.

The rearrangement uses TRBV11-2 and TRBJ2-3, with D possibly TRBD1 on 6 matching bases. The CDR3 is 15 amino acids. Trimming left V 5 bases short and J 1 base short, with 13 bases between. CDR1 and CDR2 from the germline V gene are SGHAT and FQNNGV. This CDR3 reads CASSPGRQGTDTQYF. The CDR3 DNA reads TGTGCCAGCAGCCCCGGCCGACAGGGCACAGATACGCAGTATTTT.

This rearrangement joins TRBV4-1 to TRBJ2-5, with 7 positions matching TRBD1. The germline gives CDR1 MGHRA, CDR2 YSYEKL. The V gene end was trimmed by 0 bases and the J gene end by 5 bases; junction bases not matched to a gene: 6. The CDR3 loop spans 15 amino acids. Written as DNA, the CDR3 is TGCGCCAGCAGCCAAGACGGACAGGTTGGGGAGACCCAGTACTTC. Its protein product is CASSQDGQVGETQYF.

The CDR3 DNA reads as TGTGCCAGCAGCCCCGTGACCGGTCGGGAGGAGACCCAGTACTTC. Translated: CASSPVTGREETQYF. V gene TRBV14 combines with J gene TRBJ2-5, with a tentative D call TRBD2 (6 bases). The germline V gene encodes CDR1 SGHDN and CDR2 FVKESK. This CDR3 has 15 residues. V lost 4 bases to trimming and J lost 5 bases, with 17 bases between them.

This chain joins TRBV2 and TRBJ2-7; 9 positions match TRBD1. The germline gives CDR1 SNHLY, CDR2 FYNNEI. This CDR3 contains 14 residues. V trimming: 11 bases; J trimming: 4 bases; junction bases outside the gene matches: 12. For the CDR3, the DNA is TGTGCCGGCCTAGGGGACAGGGATCCTTACGAGCAGTACTTC. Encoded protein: CAGLGDRDPYEQYF.

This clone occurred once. The CDR3 sequence is CASSAGQGPLAKNIQYF. The DNA of the CDR3 is TGTGCCAGCAGCGCAGGACAGGGACCCTTAGCCAAAAACATTCAGTACTTC. The rearrangement joins TRBV9 to TRBJ2-4; TRBD1 matches at 8 bases. The CDR3 spans 17 residues. Germline V gives CDR1 SGDLS, CDR2 YYNGEE. V dropped 3 bases and J dropped 0; count of bases not matched to a gene: 8.

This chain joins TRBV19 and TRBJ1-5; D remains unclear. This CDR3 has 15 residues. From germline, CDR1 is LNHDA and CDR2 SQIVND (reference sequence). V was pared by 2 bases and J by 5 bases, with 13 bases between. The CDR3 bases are TGTGCCAGTAGTATACTGGAGGGAGTACATCAGCCCCAGCATTTT. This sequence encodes CASSILEGVHQPQHF.